This entry describes one TCR beta chain. Antigen unknown. The CDR3 totals 11 residues. Per the germline V gene, CDR1 is DFQATT and CDR2 is SNEGSKA (reference sequence). This entry belongs to a study of T cell responses to AZD1222 COVID-19 vaccine. Study-wide results and limits: Females made up more of the donors, who were largely white British, and clonal diversity may have come out too low. Repertoire collection took place solely once the T cell response had peaked.

Data came from immunoSEQ multiplex PCR; TCRdb stores just in-frame clones and leaves some out. This sample yields under 140,000 clones, of which around 90% are seen a single time; roughly 1.6% belongs to the top ten. The chain has TRBV20-1 and TRBJ1-2, with 11 bases fitting TRBD1. The receptor comes from an adult in good health. This sample comprised peripheral blood, obtained on day 0 of AZD1222 vaccination. This chain's CDR3 is CSGTGGYGYTF. The CDR3 coding sequence is TGCAGCGGGACAGGGGGCTATGGCTACACCTTC.